The following is a TCR beta chain sequence with its context. Its antigen is unknown. Per-base quality was not reported, and no clone a single base away is much larger than it. V and J are trimmed by 1 base and 10 bases, and the gene matches miss 8 bases of the junction. Inclusive of the bounding cysteine and phenylalanine, the CDR3 is 15 residues long. CDR3 DNA only is kept here, 45 bases in frame from base 1. CDR1 and CDR2, looked up from the germline V gene, are SGDLS and YYNGEE. The CDR3 regions of human TCRbeta chains were analyzed by immunosequencing. In the original analysis: Repertoire TCRs were checked for matches against a reference library of SARS-CoV-2-specific TCRs that had been generated using the MIRA antigen-specificity platform. Breadth was defined as the fraction of unique TCRs that were SARS-CoV-2-associated. Depth was defined as the fraction of total T cells that were SARS-CoV-2-associated. Using the MIRA data, every spike-specific TCR was mapped to the spike region that the TCR reacted to and assigned to either a CD4 or a CD8 class. Log10-transformed breadth and depth values were compared by one-way ANOVA with Sidak's multiple comparisons tests. TCRdb took over this immuneACCESS table, retaining in-frame rearrangements with V and J assigned. Such tables are incomplete; in checked studies, under half of the missing clones stem from an unresolved V gene, and the remainder is unexplained. V and J calls and clone size are given by that table; D and trimming were obtained from the DNA. In this sample the table shows 80,000 or so clones, approximately 91% of which occur a single time. The top ten hold roughly 5% of the sample.

The data derive from a study of T cell responses to AZD1222 COVID-19 vaccine (dated by TCRdb to 2020 to 2023). For context, the study as a whole: AZD1222 recipients given second doses at about 4 weeks or at about 12 weeks were pooled, since spike-specific TCR depth and breadth were not found to differ between the two schedules. TCR sequencing was performed for 230 to 250 trial participants, of whom around 200 were given two doses of AZD1222 and approximately 25 were given two doses of MenACWY control vaccine. Trial participants were enrolled by age into 18-55, 56-69 and 70-plus year subgroups, with approximately 160, 26 and 62 TCR-sequenced participants respectively. What the authors observed across the whole study: Vaccine-associated CD4 TCRs spanned the whole spike protein, with dominant responses in regions 160-218 and 743-854. Reportedly, almost half of the unique spike-specific TCRs recognized epitopes lying outside the regions that are mutated in the B.1.351 and B.1.1.7 variants. Participants were mostly white British, with more females than males. The authors suggested clonal diversity may have been underestimated. Because no day 14 peak-response samples were available, repertoires were characterized only after the peak T cell response. A significant rise in spike-specific TCR breadth and depth was observed after two AZD1222 doses relative to day 0 and relative to MenACWY recipients. The 56-69-year group was small, and its depth increase did not reach significance, likely because of low power. Conclusions about previously exposed vaccinees are limited, since just a handful of AZD1222 recipients were seropositive for SARS-CoV-2 at baseline.

The sample's time point label, in plain terms: baseline before first vaccination. Vaccinee samples came from UK trials COV001 and COV002, including a single-blind randomized controlled phase 2/3 trial of AZD1222 (ChAdOx1 nCoV-19) in healthy adults. For TCRbeta chain sequencing, PBMC samples were collected from trial participants at day 0 and at day 28 after the second dose. The starting material was peripheral blood, obtained on day 0 of AZD1222 vaccination. The sequence is built from TRBV9 and TRBJ2-1; TRBD2 matches 10 bases in the middle. The receptor comes from an adult in good health. CDR3 reads: CASSVMSGGAGEQFF. The nucleotide sequence reads as follows: TGTGCCAGCAGCGTAATGAGCGGGGGGGCCGGAGAGCAGTTCTTC.